This T cell receptor (beta chain) was captured by sequencing in a study of identical twins. Findings of the study overall: Invariant T cells like MAIT and iNKT could partly confound the zero-insertion analyses. Fewer insertions marked abundant cord blood beta clonotypes; young adult naive trended weakly, memory not at all. Twins showed weaker excess sharing in their beta out-of-frame sequences.

This clonotype showed up many times. Its target is unknown. TCRdb reanalysed the 5' RACE reads using MiXCR and keeps one entry per CDR3 protein. This sample has 420,000 or so distinct CDR3 sequences, with about 18% found just once. The germline V gene encodes CDR1 GTSNPN and CDR2 SVGIG (reference sequence). The CDR3 totals 13 residues. V lost 2 bases to trimming and J lost 5 bases, with 12 bases between them. The source of this sequence is a man between 50 and 59 years old in good health. The chain has TRBV30 and TRBJ2-5; a weak D match, TRBD2 (5 bases). Source material: naive T cells sorted from blood. For the CDR3, the DNA is TGTGCCTGGAGTTATGGTAGCGACGAGACCCAGTACTTC. Its protein is CAWSYGSDETQYF.